Listed below are T cell receptor beta chains from one sample, sequenced in a study of blood T cell repertoires in COVID-19. Assay used: immunoSEQ multiplex PCR; TCRdb lists only in-frame clones, some missing. This sample has approximately 250,000 clones, with roughly nine tenths found just once. The source material was peripheral blood. Every receptor here comes from a man in his forties with active or convalescent COVID-19. Both conserved end residues are part of each CDR3. The D gene is left open where the match is weak. Clone size is stated in some rows and not others, as once, few, many or a class when expanded.

TRBV27	NA	TRBD2	TRBJ2-1	CASSSLPGTSGASYNEQFF	TGTGCCAGCAGTTCCCTCCCCGGGACTAGCGGGGCCTCCTACAATGAGCAGTTCTTC
TRBV18	NA	NA	TRBJ1-3	CASSPRGGPGNTIYF	TGTGCCAGCTCACCCAGAGGGGGACCTGGAAACACCATATATTTT
TRBV11-2	NA	NA	TRBJ2-5	CASSFNGAGETQYF	TGTGCCAGCAGCTTTAATGGGGCCGGCGAGACCCAGTACTTC
TRBV19	NA	TRBD1	TRBJ2-4	CATSVGQGNTFGERSKNIQYF	TGTGCCACTTCCGTGGGACAGGGAAATACTTTTGGCGAGAGGTCCAAAAACATTCAGTACTTC
TRBV7-2	NA	TRBD1	TRBJ2-7	CASSLDRGLYEQYF	TGTGCCAGCAGCTTAGACAGGGGGCTGTACGAGCAGTACTTC
TRBV30	once	TRBD2	TRBJ2-7	CACRTSGDLSYEQYF	TGTGCCTGCCGGACTAGCGGGGATCTCTCCTACGAGCAGTACTTC
TRBV12-3/TRBV12-4	few	NA	TRBJ1-4	CASSLGGGEKLFF	TGTGCCAGCAGTTTAGGAGGAGGTGAAAAACTGTTTTTT
TRBV28	NA	NA	TRBJ1-6	CASRFLTESISPLHF	TGTGCCAGCCGCTTTCTTACAGAAAGTATTTCACCCCTCCACTTT
TRBV6-1	once	TRBD2	TRBJ2-1	CASSERTSGSGLNEQFF	TGTGCCAGCAGTGAGCGGACTAGCGGGAGTGGTCTAAATGAGCAGTTCTTC
TRBV14	NA	NA	TRBJ1-2	CASSQDLGAIIYGYTF	TGTGCCAGCAGCCAAGACTTAGGAGCTATCATCTATGGCTACACCTTC
TRBV10-2	NA	TRBD1	TRBJ1-2	CASKSEGAGYTF	TGCGCCAGCAAGTCGGAGGGGGCTGGCTACACCTTC
TRBV30	NA	TRBD2	TRBJ2-5	CAWSVGSGGQETQYF	TGTGCCTGGAGTGTAGGTAGCGGGGGGCAAGAGACCCAGTACTTC
TRBV10-3	NA	NA	TRBJ2-6	CAIHKGGPSSISGANVLTF	TGTGCCATCCACAAGGGGGGGCCGTCTTCCATATCTGGGGCCAACGTCCTGACTTTC
TRBV28	NA	NA	TRBJ1-2	CASSFRVGWHGYTF	TGTGCCAGCAGTTTCAGGGTAGGATGGCATGGCTACACCTTC
TRBV19	NA	NA	TRBJ1-1	CASSAGGIAEAFF	TGTGCCAGTAGTGCGGGGGGTATCGCTGAAGCTTTCTTT
TRBV13	NA	NA	TRBJ1-6	CASSHRDNGIPLHF	TGTGCCAGCAGCCACCGGGACAACGGAATCCCCCTCCACTTT
TRBV6-4	NA	TRBD2	TRBJ2-1	CASSPTSGANEQFF	TGTGCCAGCAGTCCAACTAGCGGGGCCAATGAGCAGTTCTTC
TRBV7-8	NA	TRBD1	TRBJ2-3	CASSSLRDRGPDTQYF	TGTGCCAGCAGCTCACTTCGGGACAGGGGACCAGATACGCAGTATTTT
TRBV28	NA	NA	TRBJ2-6	CASTSYTGLSGANVLTF	TGTGCCAGCACCTCTTACACCGGACTCTCTGGGGCCAACGTCCTGACTTTC
TRBV6-4	NA	TRBD1	TRBJ1-2	CASSPDRGIGYGYTF	TGTGCCAGCAGTCCTGACAGGGGCATTGGCTATGGCTACACCTTC
TRBV12-3/TRBV12-4	NA	NA	TRBJ1-3	CASRLQGNTIYF	TGTGCCAGCAGGCTACAGGGAAACACCATATATTTT
TRBV28	NA	NA	TRBJ1-4	CASSLQGSWLFF	TGTGCCAGCAGTCTCCAGGGGTCATGGCTGTTTTTT
TRBV29-1	NA	NA	TRBJ2-5	CSVDEGEQETQYF	TGCAGCGTTGACGAGGGCGAACAAGAGACCCAGTACTTC
TRBV5-6	NA	NA	TRBJ2-7	CASSLQSYEQYF	TGTGCCAGCAGCTTACAAAGCTACGAGCAGTACTTC
TRBV1	NA	NA	TRBJ1-5	CTTSKPCRDTHYSNQPQHF	TGCACCACCAGCAAGCCTTGCCGGGACACACACTATAGCAATCAGCCCCAGCATTTT
TRBV2	NA	NA	TRBJ1-5	CASSGSGRRGKPQHF	TGTGCCAGCAGTGGGAGTGGGCGGAGGGGTAAGCCCCAGCATTTT
TRBV10-2	once	TRBD2	TRBJ2-1	CASRGTSGANEQFF	TGCGCCAGCAGGGGGACTAGCGGGGCCAATGAGCAGTTCTTC
TRBV6-6	once	TRBD2	TRBJ2-5	CASSSGLARETQYF	TGTGCCAGCAGTTCCGGACTAGCCAGAGAGACCCAGTACTTC
TRBV19	once	NA	TRBJ2-1	CASSIDNYNEQFF	TGTGCCAGTAGTATCGACAACTACAATGAGCAGTTCTTC
TRBV18	NA	TRBD1	TRBJ1-1	CASSPTAGQGAIRGTEAFF	TGTGCCAGCTCACCTACTGCGGGACAGGGAGCAATCAGGGGAACTGAAGCTTTCTTT
TRBV4-1	NA	TRBD2	TRBJ2-1	CASSQEASGRAYNEQFF	TGCGCCAGCAGCCAAGAAGCTAGCGGGAGGGCATACAATGAGCAGTTCTTC
TRBV5-6	NA	NA	TRBJ2-5	CASSFQNTKQETQYF	TGTGCCAGCAGCTTCCAGAACACCAAACAAGAGACCCAGTACTTC
TRBV12-5	NA	NA	TRBJ2-1	CASGLVPAEYNEQFF	TGTGCTAGTGGTTTGGTACCAGCGGAATACAATGAGCAGTTCTTC
TRBV19	NA	TRBD2	TRBJ2-1	CASSIILGAGGLNEQFF	TGTGCCAGTAGTATAATCTTGGGAGCGGGAGGGCTGAATGAGCAGTTCTTC
TRBV19	NA	TRBD1	TRBJ1-1	CASSPGQGLSTEAFF	TGTGCCAGTAGTCCGGGACAGGGGTTAAGTACTGAAGCTTTCTTT
TRBV9	NA	NA	TRBJ1-5	CASSVGGYSNQPQHF	TGTGCCAGCAGCGTAGGAGGGTATAGCAATCAGCCCCAGCATTTT
TRBV28	NA	NA	TRBJ2-7	CASSLTLRGEQYF	TGTGCCAGCAGTCTCACCTTACGAGGCGAGCAGTACTTC
TRBV5-4	NA	NA	TRBJ2-7	CASSTRDTVHEQYF	TGTGCCAGCAGCACCCGGGACACCGTCCACGAGCAGTACTTC
TRBV19	NA	TRBD2	TRBJ2-1	CASSISLGGGAYNEQFF	TGTGCCAGTAGTATATCCCTTGGCGGGGGGGCGTACAATGAGCAGTTCTTC
TRBV10-3	NA	NA	TRBJ2-3	CAISQSQGADTQYF	TGTGCCATCAGCCAGAGCCAAGGGGCAGATACGCAGTATTTT
TRBV7-3	few	TRBD2	TRBJ2-2	CASSPTSGEGELFF	TGTGCCAGCAGCCCGACTAGCGGGGAAGGGGAGCTGTTTTTT
TRBV6-4	few	TRBD1	TRBJ2-3	CASSDSSTGKADTQYF	TGTGCCAGCAGTGACTCATCGACAGGGAAGGCGGATACGCAGTATTTT
TRBV19	NA	TRBD2	TRBJ2-1	CASSGGGENNEQFF	TGTGCCAGTAGTGGGGGAGGGGAAAACAATGAGCAGTTCTTC
TRBV27	once	NA	TRBJ2-3	CASSLLQTDTQYF	TGTGCCAGCAGTTTATTACAGACCGATACGCAGTATTTT